Below, one T cell receptor (beta chain) is given with its context. What it binds is not known. The data were obtained in a study of CD8 T cells in ankylosing spondylitis. Library preparation for TCR beta used quantitative 5'-RACE with molecular barcodes. TCRdb fed the 5' RACE reads into MiXCR, producing one record per CDR3 protein. The table shows 300,000 to 400,000 distinct CDR3 sequences, with about a fifth occurring only once. Study outcomes and limitations: Reportedly, disease-linked clones are significantly enriched in ankylosing spondylitis patients' matched synovial fluid. Seemingly distinctive of ankylosing spondylitis blood was a TCR beta motif formed by eight highly homologous variants. Within peripheral blood, clones linked to disease were CD8+ and relatively rare. In synovial fluid and blood from reactive arthritis, some motif variants were previously reported.

The germline V and J ends were trimmed by 0 bases and 2 bases, with 7 bases remaining between them. Germline V gene lookup returns CDR1 SGHNT and CDR2 YYREEE (reference sequence). The CDR3 length is 14 residues. Material for sequencing was blood, either unsorted or a sorted T cell fraction (not recorded which). The chain combines TRBV5-4 with TRBJ2-3; D uncertain. The sequence derives from a male donor with ankylosing spondylitis. The DNA for the CDR3 is TGTGCCAGCAGCTTGGACACCAACACAGATACGCAGTATTTT. Encoded protein: CASSLDTNTDTQYF.